A single sample is the source of the 31 T cell receptor beta chains below, sequenced in a study of blood T cell repertoires in COVID-19. Only in-frame clones appear in the TCRdb table, and some are missing; sequencing was by immunoSEQ multiplex PCR. Of around 280,000 clones in the sample, nearly 90% are singletons; the top ten hold around 1.7%. Sequencing was carried out using PBMCs or T cells enriched from blood (not recorded which). The origin of the receptors is a woman in her late teens or twenties with acute COVID-19.

The rearrangement joins TRBV6-2 or TRBV6-3 to TRBJ2-1; 14 nucleotides align to TRBD2. Trimming removed 6 bases from V and 5 bases from J; junction bases left unmatched: 9. Germline CDR1 reads MNHEY; CDR2 reads SVGEGT. This CDR3 is built from 17 residues. Here the CDR3 DNA reads TGTGCCAGCAGCAACGTTCGGGGACTAGCGGGAGACAATGAGCAGTTCTTC. Translation gives CASSNVRGLAGDNEQFF.

The chain uses TRBV5-1 and TRBJ2-7; D is unresolved. CDR1 and CDR2 from the germline V gene are SGHRS and YFSETQ. The CDR3 is 14 amino acids. V shed 1 base and J shed 0 bases, with 8 bases lying between them. The CDR3 DNA reads TGCGCCAGCAGCTTGCGCCTCGGCTCCTACGAGCAGTACTTC. Residues: CASSLRLGSYEQYF.

This clone appeared a single time. The chain links TRBV19 to TRBJ2-3; 15 bases are a match to TRBD2. The CDR3 sequence is 18 residues long. V trimming: 5 bases; J trimming: 2 bases; junction bases outside the gene matches: 8. Germline loops: CDR1 LNHDA, CDR2 SQIVND (reference sequence). In DNA form, the CDR3 reads TGTGCCAGTAGTGATGATGGGACTAGCGGGAGGTTCACAGATACGCAGTATTTT. This codes for CASSDDGTSGRFTDTQYF.

The chain is built from TRBV2 and TRBJ1-5, with D unclear. Germline-derived CDR1 and CDR2 are SNHLY and FYNNEI. Trimming stripped 4 bases from V and 3 bases from J, with 10 bases between. The CDR3 runs to 14 residues. CDR3 loop: CASSVGAINQPQHF. CDR3 sequence (DNA): TGTGCCAGCAGTGTGGGAGCGATCAATCAGCCCCAGCATTTT.

The rearrangement joins TRBV7-3 to TRBJ2-7, with D uncertain. The germline V and J ends were trimmed by 2 bases and 3 bases, with 8 bases remaining between them. The length of the CDR3 is 13 residues. Germline V lookup: CDR1 SGHTA, CDR2 FQGTGA. The CDR3 spells CASSLASNYEQYF. CDR3 DNA sequence: TGTGCCAGCAGCTTAGCGAGTAACTACGAGCAGTACTTC.

The rearrangement joins TRBV7-9 to TRBJ1-4, with 7 bases matching TRBD1. Trimming at V came to 4 bases and at J to 3 bases, leaving 2 bases not matched to a gene. The CDR3 runs to 14 residues. Germline CDR1 reads SEHNR; CDR2 reads FQNEAQ (reference sequence). The CDR3 loop is CASSWGQPNEKLFF. CDR3 coding DNA: TGTGCCAGCAGCTGGGGACAGCCTAATGAAAAACTGTTTTTT.

The chain joins TRBV7-6 to TRBJ2-2; TRBD1 matches at 9 bases. Germline CDR1 and CDR2: SGHVS and FNYEAQ. The CDR3 runs 15 residues. With 5 bases clipped from V and 3 bases from J, the junction kept 4 bases outside the gene matches. The CDR3 DNA reads TGTGCCAGCAGCCGCTGGACAGGGGACACCGGGGAGCTGTTTTTT. Protein sequence: CASSRWTGDTGELFF.

The chain recombines TRBV7-8 with TRBJ2-1; 7 bases are shared with TRBD2. V shed 1 base and J 0 bases; nucleotides not matched to a gene: 6. Germline CDR1 SGHVS, CDR2 FQNEAQ. CDR3 size: 17 residues. CDR3 nucleotide sequence: TGTGCCAGCAGCTTAGGTAGAGCGGGGAGCTCCTACAATGAGCAGTTCTTC. As protein: CASSLGRAGSSYNEQFF.

The rearrangement uses TRBV9 and TRBJ1-3; 7 bases agree with TRBD1. Losses at the gene ends were 1 base for V and 4 bases for J; bases not matched to a gene: 8. Per the germline V gene, CDR1 is SGDLS and CDR2 is YYNGEE. CDR3 length equals 16 residues. The CDR3 DNA reads TGTGCCAGCAGCGTAAACGCGGGACAGACGGGAAACACCATATATTTT. It is translated as CASSVNAGQTGNTIYF.

V and J are TRBV27 and TRBJ2-1, with D possibly matching TRBD1 (6 bases). The germline V gene encodes CDR1 MNHEY and CDR2 SMNVEV (reference sequence). Trimming took off 4 bases at V and 1 base at J, with 17 bases between the two ends. CDR3 length: 17 residues. CDR3 region: CASSSRRPDRSYNEQFF. The CDR3 DNA reads TGTGCCAGCAGTTCCAGGCGACCCGACAGGTCCTACAATGAGCAGTTCTTC.

The chain employs TRBV3-1 (or the pseudogene TRBV3-2) and TRBJ2-1; D is ambiguous. V was trimmed by 1 base and J by 6 bases, leaving 7 bases between them. Germline lookup yields CDR1 LGHDT and CDR2 YNNKEL (reference sequence). This CDR3 comprises 13 residues. This CDR3 reads CASSQGQFNEQFF. Written as DNA, the CDR3 is TGTGCCAGCAGCCAAGGCCAGTTCAATGAGCAGTTCTTC.

The rearrangement uses TRBV4-1 and TRBJ1-1, with D tentatively TRBD1 (5 bases). This CDR3 has 15 residues. CDR1 and CDR2 (germline): MGHRA, YSYEKL. Trimming cost V 1 base and J 3 bases, with 12 bases left between them. CDR3 sequence: CASSQGQGRYTEAFF. The CDR3 nucleotides read TGCGCCAGCAGCCAAGGGCAGGGCCGGTACACTGAAGCTTTCTTT.

This clone was picked up one time. The chain is built from TRBV7-9 and TRBJ2-5; maybe TRBD1 (5 bases). CDR1 and CDR2 (germline): SEHNR, FQNEAQ (reference sequence). The CDR3 runs 14 residues. Trimming stripped 0 bases from V and 5 bases from J, with 10 bases between. The CDR3 region is CASSLAGAMETQYF. The CDR3 DNA reads TGTGCCAGCAGCTTAGCAGGGGCGATGGAGACCCAGTACTTC. The complete variable domain, with remaining parts taken from reference TRBV7-9 and TRBJ2-5, reads DTGVSQNPRHKITKRGQNVTFRCDPISEHNRLYWYRQTLGQGPEFLTYFQNEAQLEKSRLLSDRFSAERPKGSFSTLEIQRTEQGDSAMYLCASSLAGAMETQYFGPGTRLLVL.

The rearrangement joins TRBV2 to TRBJ2-1; 8 nucleotides agree with TRBD2. Germline CDR1 and CDR2: SNHLY and FYNNEI. V trimming: 6 bases; J trimming: 13 bases; junction bases outside the gene matches: 20. This CDR3 comprises 16 residues. The CDR3 protein is CASSPGNGGRNRDQFF. The CDR3 DNA follows: TGTGCCAGCAGCCCGGGTAATGGCGGGAGGAATAGGGACCAGTTCTTC.

J is TRBJ2-1 and V is TRBV6-4; 8 positions agree with TRBD1. This CDR3 spans 13 amino acids. CDR1 and CDR2 from the germline V gene are MRHNA and SNTAGT. V lost 3 bases to trimming and J lost 8 bases; unmatched junction nucleotides: 3. Here the CDR3 DNA reads TGTGCCAGCAGTGAAGACAGGGGCTATGAGCAGTTCTTC. Its translation is CASSEDRGYEQFF.

This clone was seen a single time. The V call is TRBV19, the J call TRBJ1-2; 8 bases line up with TRBD1. From germline, CDR1 is LNHDA and CDR2 SQIVND (reference sequence). J lost 3 bases, V lost 3 bases, and 9 bases had no gene match. This CDR3 region has 16 residues. In DNA, the CDR3 is TGTGCCAGTAGTATGGACGGACAGGGCCGCTACTATGGCTACACCTTC. Amino acids: CASSMDGQGRYYGYTF. The entire variable domain, with the rest obtained from reference TRBV19 and TRBJ1-2, is as follows: DGGITQSPKYLFRKEGQNVTLSCEQNLNHDAMYWYRQDPGQGLRLIYYSQIVNDFQKGDIAEGYSVSREKKESFPLTVTSAQKNPTAFYLCASSMDGQGRYYGYTFGSGTRLTVV.

V usage is TRBV25-1 and J usage is TRBJ2-2, with D unclear. V dropped 2 bases and J dropped 3 bases, with 4 bases sitting between them. The CDR3 is 13 amino acids. Germline V gene lookup returns CDR1 MGHDK and CDR2 SYGVNS. CDR3 DNA sequence: TGTGCCAGCAGTGAAAGAGACACCGGGGAGCTGTTTTTT. This sequence encodes CASSERDTGELFF.

The rearrangement uses TRBV7-8 and TRBJ2-7; 9 nucleotides line up with TRBD2. V gave up 5 bases and J gave up 1 base; unmatched junction bases: 18. CDR1 SGHVS and CDR2 FQNEAQ come from the germline V gene. The CDR3 contains 19 residues. The CDR3 DNA is TGTGCCAGCAGCCGATTCCGATTTCTAGCGGGACAACGTTCCTACGAGCAGTACTTC. It translates to CASSRFRFLAGQRSYEQYF.

This clone was seen a handful of times. This chain links TRBV7-8 with TRBJ2-3; tentatively, D is TRBD1 (6 bases). Trimming pared 5 bases from V and 4 bases from J, leaving 7 bases between. Germline lookup yields CDR1 SGHVS and CDR2 FQNEAQ. This CDR3 is 12 amino acids long. The CDR3 is CASSAGADTQYF. DNA for the CDR3: TGTGCCAGCAGCGCAGGGGCAGATACGCAGTATTTT.

V and J are TRBV3-1 (or the pseudogene TRBV3-2) and TRBJ2-5, with unresolved D. Trimming cost V 2 bases and J 2 bases, with 9 bases left between them. Germline values: CDR1 LGHDT, CDR2 YNNKEL (reference sequence). CDR3 length: 14 amino acids. The CDR3 nucleotides read TGTGCCAGCAGCCAAACGCTATTGCAAGAGACCCAGTACTTC. As protein: CASSQTLLQETQYF.

The DNA for the CDR3 is TGTGCCAGCAGCCAAGATCTTCTCAGCGCTAGCGGGAGCGGAGATGAGCAGTTCTTC. It encodes CASSQDLLSASGSGDEQFF. The gene calls are TRBV14 and TRBJ2-1; 10 bases match TRBD2. V lost 0 bases and J lost 8; bases outside the gene matches: 16. From germline, CDR1 is SGHDN and CDR2 FVKESK. This CDR3 region has 19 residues.

The chain couples TRBV5-1 to TRBJ2-3; the match to TRBD1 covers 9 bases. This CDR3 region has 15 residues. Germline V CDR1 and CDR2: SGHRS, YFSETQ. V lost 4 bases and J lost 7; bases outside the gene matches: 10. Here the CDR3 DNA reads TGCGCCAGCAGCCCCTGGACAGGGGTGGGCAATACGCAGTATTTT. Its translation is CASSPWTGVGNTQYF.

CDR3 coding DNA: TGTGCCAGCAGCCAAGATACAGGGGGCTGGTATGGCTACACCTTC. Its translation is CASSQDTGGWYGYTF. J is TRBJ1-2 and V is TRBV4-2; 9 bases agree with TRBD1. CDR1 and CDR2 from the germline V gene are LGHNA and YNFKEQ. This CDR3 is built from 15 residues. With 0 bases clipped from V and 5 bases from J, the junction kept 4 bases outside the gene matches.

The sample holds many counts of this clone. The chain carries TRBV2 and TRBJ1-5, with D unclear. Trimming removed 3 bases at V and 2 bases at J, with 8 bases between. This CDR3 is built from 14 residues. Germline V gene sequence: CDR1 SNHLY, CDR2 FYNNEI. This CDR3 is CASSDYTGNQPQHF. The CDR3 nucleotides are TGTGCCAGCAGTGATTATACGGGCAATCAGCCCCAGCATTTT.

This clone was picked up one time. The CDR3 DNA reads as TGTGCCAGCAGTCGGAGAGAGACCCAGTACTTC. Translation gives CASSRRETQYF. The gene calls are TRBV12-3 or TRBV12-4 and TRBJ2-5; D remains unclear. V shed 5 bases and J shed 4 bases, with 5 bases lying between them. There are 11 residues in the CDR3.

The CDR3 region has the DNA TGTGCCAGCAGCTTAAGGGGGGAGACCCAGTACTTC. It codes for CASSLRGETQYF. The chain carries TRBV7-9 and TRBJ2-5; possible D gene TRBD1, 6 bases. V was pared by 2 bases and J by 5 bases, with 6 bases between. Germline V gives CDR1 SEHNR, CDR2 FQNEAQ (reference sequence). This CDR3 has 12 amino acids.

This chain connects TRBV24-1 to TRBJ2-1, with D perhaps matching TRBD2 (6 bases). The CDR3 loop spans 14 amino acids. Germline V gene lookup returns CDR1 KGHDR and CDR2 SFDVKD. Trimming pared 3 bases from V and 4 bases from J, leaving 9 bases between. This CDR3 reads CATSDGGAYNEQFF. In DNA, the CDR3 is TGTGCCACCAGTGATGGCGGGGCTTACAATGAGCAGTTCTTC.

The chain carries TRBV7-8 and TRBJ2-1; 9 positions agree with TRBD2. J lost 4 bases, V lost 4 bases, and 8 bases had no gene match. Germline loops: CDR1 SGHVS, CDR2 FQNEAQ. There are 16 residues in the CDR3. CDR3: CASSSGLASTYNEQFF. DNA of the CDR3: TGTGCCAGCAGCTCCGGACTAGCGAGTACTTACAATGAGCAGTTCTTC. Filled out from reference TRBV7-8 and TRBJ2-1, the complete variable domain reads GAGVSQSPRYKVAKRGQDVALRCDPISGHVSLFWYQQALGQGPEFLTYFQNEAQLDKSGLPSDRFFAERPEGSVSTLKIQRTQQEDSAVYLCASSSGLASTYNEQFFGPGTRLTVL.

The rearrangement joins TRBV4-3 to TRBJ1-3; a possible D gene is TRBD1 (5 bases). The germline V gene has CDR1 LGHNA and CDR2 YSLEER. The V end lost 0 bases, the J end lost 0 bases, and 12 bases lay between the germline ends. The CDR3 is 17 amino acids. Here the CDR3 DNA reads TGCGCCAGCAGCCAAGATCCCAGGGCGATCTCTGGAAACACCATATATTTT. Translation gives CASSQDPRAISGNTIYF.

This clone was seen only a few times. The gene calls are TRBV5-6 and TRBJ2-5, with 7 bases matching TRBD1. Germline-derived CDR1 and CDR2 are SGHDT and YYEEEE. Trimming at V came to 7 bases and at J to 4 bases, leaving 4 bases not matched to a gene. This CDR3 comprises 12 residues. CDR3 coding DNA: TGTGCCAGCGGCCCAGGGGGAGAGACCCAGTACTTC. It encodes CASGPGGETQYF.

The rearrangement joins TRBV10-3 to TRBJ2-7; a weak D match, TRBD2 (6 bases). With 6 bases removed from V and 0 bases from J, the gap between germline ends came to 12 bases. In germline, CDR1 is ENHRY, CDR2 SYGVKD. The CDR3 runs to 14 residues. CDR3 nucleotide sequence: TGTGCCATCAGCCCAACTAGCAGCTCCTACGAGCAGTACTTC. This translates into CAISPTSSSYEQYF.